This T cell receptor beta chain is drawn from a study of blood T cell repertoires in COVID-19. Trimming removed 4 bases at V and 4 bases at J, with 17 bases between. Germline V gene data show CDR1 as SGHTS and CDR2 as YDEGEE. The CDR3 is made up of 15 amino acids. This clone occurred a few times. In the authors' workflow: Estimated nucleated cell counts came from reference gene primer amplification. Repertoires were generated with immunoSEQ multiplex PCR, while TCRdb's copy carries only in-frame clones and drops some. V and J calls and clone size are as listed in that table; D and trimming were resolved from the DNA. The table has 140,000 to 150,000 clones, roughly 78% seen once. Participant age was about 18 to 89 years, and participants resided in 24 US areas. Participant-reported clinical history was the basis for cohort assignment.

This TCR came from a woman aged 45 to 65 who had recovered from COVID-19. V and J are TRBV5-8 and TRBJ1-2; a weak D match, TRBD1 (6 bases). Material: PBMCs or T cells enriched from blood (not recorded which). CDR3 sequence (DNA): TGTGCCAGCAGCCCAGGGACAAGGAGAAGCTATGGCTACACCTTC. It specifies CASSPGTRRSYGYTF.